This section outlines one TCR beta chain sequence together with its context. The antigen remains unidentified. This sample was taken from a study of blood T cells in healthy people across ages. The CDR3 has 15 residues. CDR1 MDHEN and CDR2 SYDVKM come from the germline V gene. A second about 7 to 11 cycle PCR used barcoded and J-beta primers. Per sample, CDR3-containing paired-end reads numbered at least 2.5 million. A single record per CDR3 protein comes from TCRdb applying MiXCR to the 5' RACE reads. Of about 680,000 distinct CDR3 sequences in the sample, about half were seen once. Whole-study results and caveats: While age rose, TCR beta diversity per million T cells dropped in a roughly linear way.

The material sequenced was blood. This sequence originates from a woman in her fifties or sixties in good health. The rearrangement joins TRBV28 to TRBJ2-5; 10 nucleotides agree with TRBD2. The DNA end favors TRBJ2-7, so the J call may be wrong. CDR3 coding DNA: TGTGCCAGCAGTACCAGCGGGAGGGCCGACGTCGAGCAGTACTTC. It translates to CASSTSGRADVEQYF.